Listed below are T cell receptor beta chains from one sample, sequenced in a study of cytomegalovirus exposure and HLA in healthy donors. Libraries were prepared by immunoSEQ multiplex PCR; TCRdb keeps only in-frame clonotypes and omits some of them. This repertoire shows roughly 200,000 clones, 77% found once; its top ten account for 2% to 2.5%. Sequenced sample: PBMCs. These receptors came from a woman in her 30s in good health and CMV-seropositive. Each CDR3 is given with its conserved first and last residue. Each record gives: D gene, clone size, J gene, V gene, CDR3 DNA, CDR3 protein. A D gene is named only where the DNA matches it firmly. The size field is filled for only some rows; it gives once, few, many or a size class.

TRBD1 | - | TRBJ2-7 | TRBV19 | TGTGCCAGTAGTATCAACCGGGACAGGGGTCACGAGCAGTACTTC | CASSINRDRGHEQYF
TRBD2 | - | TRBJ2-5 | TRBV10-3 | TGTGCCATCAGTGACCTAGCGGGGAATTTCCAAGAGACCCAGTACTTC | CAISDLAGNFQETQYF
TRBD2 | few | TRBJ2-7 | TRBV14 | TGTGCCAGCAGCCTGACTAGCGGGAGGGATGAGCAGTACTTC | CASSLTSGRDEQYF
- | - | TRBJ2-6 | TRBV18 | TGTGCCAGCTCACCGGGGCTCTCTGGGGCCAACGTCCTGACTTTC | CASSPGLSGANVLTF
- | - | TRBJ1-5 | TRBV30 | TGTGCCTGGAGGGAACAGGGAAATCAGCCCCAGCATTTT | CAWREQGNQPQHF
- | - | TRBJ1-2 | TRBV19 | TGTGCCAGTAGCACAGGGTTCGGGTATGGCTACACCTTC | CASSTGFGYGYTF
- | - | TRBJ2-2 | TRBV6-1 | TGTGCCAGCAGCGGGGAGGTAGCGGCCGGGGAGCTGTTTTTT | CASSGEVAAGELFF
TRBD1 | - | TRBJ1-4 | TRBV4-1 | TGCGCCAGCAGCCTCGGGACAGCAACTAATGAAAAACTGTTTTTT | CASSLGTATNEKLFF
TRBD1 | - | TRBJ1-5 | TRBV15 | TGTGCCACCAGCAGAGAGAGAGGGACAGGTAGCAATCAGCCCCAGCATTTT | CATSRERGTGSNQPQHF
TRBD2 | - | TRBJ2-3 | TRBV9 | TGTGCCAGCAGCGTAGGGGTGGCTAGCGGGAACCACTTCTTAGATACGCAGTATTTT | CASSVGVASGNHFLDTQYF
- | - | TRBJ2-2 | TRBV5-1 | TGCGCCAGCAGCTTCGGCAGGACCGGGGAGCTGTTTTTT | CASSFGRTGELFF
TRBD2 | - | TRBJ2-1 | TRBV18 | TGTGCCAGCTCACCACTAGCGGGCGAAACCGAGCAGTTCTTC | CASSPLAGETEQFF
- | - | TRBJ1-6 | TRBV9 | TGTGCCAGCAGCGTCGGGCAGGGCGATTCACCCCTCCACTTT | CASSVGQGDSPLHF
TRBD1 | - | TRBJ1-2 | TRBV5-1 | TGCGCCAGCAGCCAGGGGGGCGGCTATGGCTACACCTTC | CASSQGGGYGYTF
TRBD1 | - | TRBJ1-1 | TRBV28 | TGTGCCAGCCTGGTACAGGGGCTCGGTGAAGCTTTCTTT | CASLVQGLGEAFF
TRBD1 | - | TRBJ2-2 | TRBV5-8 | TGTGCCAGCAGCTTGCAACAGGGGCTACACACCGGGGAGCTGTTTTTT | CASSLQQGLHTGELFF
TRBD2 | - | TRBJ2-5 | TRBV5-1 | TGCGCCAGCAGCCCGGGACTAGCGGGGAGCGAGACCCAGTACTTC | CASSPGLAGSETQYF
TRBD1 | - | TRBJ2-7 | TRBV7-9 | TGTGCCAGCAGCGGGCGGACAGGGGGCCCCTACGAGCAGTACTTC | CASSGRTGGPYEQYF
TRBD1 | - | TRBJ1-5 | TRBV5-6 | TGTGCCAGCAGCCCACCAGGGGGGCGTAATCAGCCCCAGCATTTT | CASSPPGGRNQPQHF
- | few | TRBJ2-3 | TRBV7-2 | TGTGCCAGCAGCCCCCGAGGAGATACGCAGTATTTT | CASSPRGDTQYF
- | once | TRBJ1-5 | TRBV7-8 | TGTGCCAGCAGCTTAGTCGCAGGGAGCAATCAGCCCCAGCATTTT | CASSLVAGSNQPQHF
- | - | TRBJ2-1 | TRBV29-1 | TGCAGCGTTACCACCACGGATGAGCAGTTCTTC | CSVTTTDEQFF
- | few | TRBJ2-7 | TRBV7-7 | TGTGCCAGCAGCTTACAGACAGGTCCCTACGAGCAGTACTTC | CASSLQTGPYEQYF
TRBD1 | - | TRBJ1-6 | TRBV7-8 | TGTGCCAGCAGCTCAAAACAGGGGCCCAATTCACCCCTCCACTTT | CASSSKQGPNSPLHF
- | - | TRBJ2-7 | TRBV9 | TGTGCCAGCAGCGTAGGAAGGGGTTCTCCCTCCTACGAGCAGTACTTC | CASSVGRGSPSYEQYF
TRBD1 | - | TRBJ2-7 | TRBV15 | TGTGCCACCAGCAGAGAACGACAGGGCTTAGTCCATTTC | CATSRERQGLVHF
- | - | TRBJ2-5 | TRBV5-8 | TGTGCCAGCAGCTTGCGCCAGGCCCAAGAGACCCAGTACTTC | CASSLRQAQETQYF
TRBD1 | - | TRBJ2-7 | TRBV7-2 | TGTGCCAGCAGCCGGACAGGGCAAAGCTCCTACGAGCAGTACTTC | CASSRTGQSSYEQYF